The 22 T cell receptor beta chains listed next were all sequenced from one sample in a study of CD8 T cells in Susac syndrome. RNA was extracted with the RNeasy kit, and a quantity of about 0.45 to 1 ug was reverse transcribed using random hexamers. TCRdb passed the immunoSEQ multiplex PCR reads through MiXCR, listing each CDR3 protein once. The sample holds 400,000 or so distinct CDR3 sequences, approximately 85% seen once. Specimen: CD8+ T cells from PBMCs. The receptors were gathered from a human donor with multiple sclerosis.

J is TRBJ2-1 and V is TRBV11-2; 14 nucleotides line up with TRBD2. The length of the CDR3 is 18 residues. In germline, CDR1 is SGHAT, CDR2 FQNNGV. Trimming removed 3 bases from V and 0 bases from J; junction bases left unmatched: 4. CDR3 nucleotide sequence: TGTGCCAGCAGCTTGGGGACTAGCGGGGGTAGCTCCTACAATGAGCAGTTCTTC. This translates into CASSLGTSGGSSYNEQFF.

This clonotype has only one observation. The V gene is TRBV7-9, the J gene TRBJ2-7, with D possibly being TRBD2 (7 bases). Between the trimmed V and J ends, which lost 5 bases and 3 bases, there was a span of 17 bases. This CDR3 is built from 15 residues. Germline values: CDR1 SEHNR, CDR2 FQNEAQ (reference sequence). Here the CDR3 reads CASSLLGEGDYEQYF. The CDR3, as DNA: TGTGCCAGCAGCCTACTTGGGGAGGGGGACTACGAGCAGTACTTC.

This sequence joins TRBV10-1 and TRBJ2-1; D is undetermined. CDR1 and CDR2 from the germline V gene are WNHNN and SYGVQD (reference sequence). The CDR3 totals 17 residues. V lost 3 bases to trimming and J lost 0 bases, with 15 bases between them. As DNA, the CDR3 is TGCGCCAGCAGTGAAAGACCTCCCGGACCCTCCTACAATGAGCAGTTCTTC. Amino acid sequence: CASSERPPGPSYNEQFF.

The rearrangement links TRBV20-1 to TRBJ2-2; D remains ambiguous. The CDR3 covers 14 residues. Germline loops: CDR1 DFQATT, CDR2 SNEGSKA (reference sequence). The V gene lost 6 bases and the J gene lost 4 bases, with 15 bases spanning the gap. CDR3 sequence reads: CSAPDSSGTGELFF. In DNA, the CDR3 is TGCAGTGCGCCAGACTCGTCGGGCACCGGGGAGCTGTTTTTT.

The rearrangement joins TRBV12-3 or TRBV12-4 to TRBJ2-2, with a tentative D call TRBD1 (5 bases). CDR3 size: 16 residues. V lost 5 bases, J lost 1 base, and 14 bases lay in between. In DNA form, the CDR3 reads TGTGCCAGCAGTCGAGGATCGACAGAGAACACCGGGGAGCTGTTTTTT. Its translation: CASSRGSTENTGELFF.

The rearrangement links TRBV4-1 to TRBJ2-3; 8 nucleotides line up with TRBD2. This CDR3 has 17 amino acids. The V gene's germline CDR1 is MGHRA and CDR2 YSYEKL. The V segment lost 1 base and the J segment 5 bases; nucleotides outside the gene matches: 11. The CDR3, as DNA: TGCGCCAGCAGCCAAGCCCCCCCAGCGGGGGAACAAGATACGCAGTATTTT. Translating it yields CASSQAPPAGEQDTQYF.

In its sample, this clonotype was seen once. The chain combines TRBV6-4 with TRBJ2-1, with 7 bases matching TRBD1. The V and J ends lost 5 bases and 0 bases, in that order; junction bases with no gene match: 7. CDR1 and CDR2 (germline): MRHNA, SNTAGT. The CDR3 covers 16 residues. The CDR3 DNA reads as TGTGCCAGCAGTCCACAGGGGCCGAGCTCCTACAATGAGCAGTTCTTC. Protein product: CASSPQGPSSYNEQFF.

The V gene is TRBV5-1, the J gene TRBJ1-1; TRBD1 aligns across 12 bases. V was pared by 3 bases and J by 8 bases, with 5 bases of the junction left unmatched. CDR1 and CDR2 from the germline V gene are SGHRS and YFSETQ. CDR3 size: 14 residues. The CDR3 DNA is TGCGCCAGCAGCTCTACGGGACAGGGGGCCGAAGCTTTCTTT. Its translation: CASSSTGQGAEAFF. The whole variable domain, remainder taken from reference TRBV5-1 and TRBJ1-1, is KAGVTQTPRYLIKTRGQQVTLSCSPISGHRSVSWYQQTPGQGLQFLFEYFSETQRNKGNFPGRFSGRQFSNSRSEMNVSTLELGDSALYLCASSSTGQGAEAFFGQGTRLTVV.

The CDR3 nucleotides read TGCAGCGTTGAGACCACTAGCGGGAGTCCGAACAATGAGCAGTTCTTC. Translation: CSVETTSGSPNNEQFF. V gene TRBV29-1 combines with J gene TRBJ2-1; 11 nucleotides agree with TRBD2. V lost 3 bases to trimming and J lost 5 bases; unmatched junction nucleotides: 9. The germline CDR1 and CDR2 sequences are SQVTM and ANQGSEA. The CDR3 contains 16 residues.

V is TRBV6-5 and J is TRBJ1-2; D unclear. CDR1 is MNHEY, CDR2 SVGAGI, per germline. The V and J ends lost 0 bases and 5 bases respectively, with 19 bases between them. The CDR3 has 17 amino acids. The CDR3 DNA reads TGTGCCAGCAGTTACTCGTATGCGGGATTTAACCTGTATGGCTACACCTTC. Encoded protein: CASSYSYAGFNLYGYTF.

The J gene is TRBJ2-5, the V gene TRBV11-3; D is perhaps TRBD1 or TRBD2 (5 bases each). With 1 base removed from V and 7 bases from J, the gap between germline ends came to 13 bases. Germline lookup yields CDR1 SGHNT and CDR2 YENEEA. CDR3 length: 14 residues. CDR3 nucleotide sequence: TGTGCCAGCAGCTTAGCAGGTCCTGGGGGGACCCAGTACTTC. Amino acid sequence: CASSLAGPGGTQYF.

This clonotype was counted once. Likely a read error: the CDR3 ends without its conserved phenylalanine or tryptophan. This CDR3 is CASSFLDNEQFL. The CDR3 DNA is TGTGCCAGCAGCTTCCTAGACAATGAGCAGTTCCTC. This sequence joins TRBV7-9 and TRBJ2-1, with D unresolved. The germline V and J ends were trimmed by 3 bases and 5 bases, with 5 bases remaining between them. Germline V CDR1 and CDR2: SEHNR, FQNEAQ (reference sequence). The CDR3 consists of 12 residues.

Here the CDR3 DNA reads TGTGCCAGCAGGGGGGGACTAGCGGGGAACACCGGGGAGCTGTTTTTT. It encodes CASRGGLAGNTGELFF. This chain joins TRBV27 and TRBJ2-2; 12 nucleotides align to TRBD2. Germline lookup yields CDR1 MNHEY and CDR2 SMNVEV (reference sequence). Trimming removed 6 bases from V and 1 base from J; junction bases left unmatched: 3. This CDR3 has 16 amino acids.

The V call is TRBV12-3 or TRBV12-4, the J call TRBJ2-3; the D call may be TRBD1 or TRBD2 (5 bases each). CDR3 length: 16 residues. Trimming stripped 5 bases from V and 1 base from J, with 16 bases between. The CDR3, as DNA: TGTGCCAGCAGTAGGGACGGCCGAAACGGCACAGATACGCAGTATTTT. This encodes CASSRDGRNGTDTQYF.

This chain connects TRBV2 to TRBJ2-7; a possible D gene is TRBD1 (6 bases). Trimming pared 6 bases from V and 0 bases from J, leaving 9 bases between. Germline V gene data show CDR1 as SNHLY and CDR2 as FYNNEI. The CDR3 spans 13 residues. CDR3 residues: CASRGDNSYEQYF. The CDR3 bases are TGTGCCAGCAGAGGGGACAACTCCTACGAGCAGTACTTC.

The chain links TRBV11-2 to TRBJ2-1, with TRBD2 as a possible D gene (6 bases). Germline CDR1 SGHAT, CDR2 FQNNGV. This CDR3 contains 15 residues. Trimming took 2 bases from V and 5 from J, leaving 13 bases between them. The CDR3 loop is CASSLYGGKNNEQFF. The CDR3 nucleotides are TGTGCCAGCAGCTTATACGGCGGGAAGAACAATGAGCAGTTCTTC.

The rearrangement links TRBV4-2 to TRBJ1-4; D call uncertain. The germline gives CDR1 LGHNA, CDR2 YNFKEQ. V was clipped by 4 bases and J by 5 bases, with 11 bases between them. The CDR3 is 14 residues long. CDR3 region: CASSLFNRNEKLFF. The DNA of the CDR3 is TGTGCCAGCAGCCTTTTTAACCGAAATGAAAAACTGTTTTTT.

This clonotype was seen more than once but under ten times. This chain uses TRBV7-9 with TRBJ2-7; D is ambiguous. The CDR3 is made up of 13 amino acids. Trimming shortened V by 7 bases and J by 9 bases, and 19 bases separated the two germline ends. From germline, CDR1 is SEHNR and CDR2 FQNEAQ (reference sequence). The CDR3 region is CASTESEGRLQYF. CDR3 coding DNA: TGTGCCAGCACCGAAAGCGAAGGGCGACTGCAGTACTTC.

This clonotype was counted between two and nine times. The rearrangement uses TRBV4-1 and TRBJ2-3, with 7 bases lining up with TRBD2. J lost 3 bases, V lost 0 bases, and 3 bases had no gene match. CDR1 is MGHRA and CDR2 is YSYEKL in the germline V gene. The CDR3 totals 15 residues. CDR3 coding DNA: TGCGCCAGCAGCCAAGATCCAGCGGGAACAGATACGCAGTATTTT. It is translated as CASSQDPAGTDTQYF.

The rearrangement links TRBV11-2 to TRBJ2-1; unclear D gene. CDR3 length: 12 amino acids. The germline V gene encodes CDR1 SGHAT and CDR2 FQNNGV. V lost 5 bases, J lost 9 bases, and 11 bases lay in between. The chain's CDR3 is CASSPQSFEQFF. CDR3 DNA: TGTGCCAGCAGCCCCCAAAGTTTTGAGCAGTTCTTC.

The sample holds a few counts of this clonotype. CDR3 bases: TGTGCCAGCAGCCGGGAGGGAACCACCTACGAGCAGTACTTC. Translated, it gives CASSREGTTYEQYF. The rearrangement links TRBV3-1 to TRBJ2-7; 7 nucleotides align to TRBD2. CDR1 and CDR2 from the germline V gene are LGHDT and YNNKEL (reference sequence). This CDR3 has 14 amino acids. Trimming took 4 bases from V and 2 from J; bases not matched to a gene: 5.

The V call is TRBV27, the J call TRBJ2-1; D is ambiguous. This CDR3 comprises 17 residues. Germline CDR1 MNHEY, CDR2 SMNVEV (reference sequence). The V end was cut by 2 bases, the J end by 0 bases, with 14 bases between. The CDR3 sequence: CASSLRGSSSSYNEQFF. CDR3 coding DNA: TGTGCCAGCAGTTTACGAGGCAGTTCGAGCTCCTACAATGAGCAGTTCTTC.